The T cell receptor beta chain under discussion was sequenced for a study of technical replicates of blood from a few donors. Generated by immunoSEQ multiplex PCR, the TCRdb table keeps only in-frame clones and is missing some. The sample contains roughly 68,000 clones, 85% to 95% of which appear only once. CDR1 and CDR2 (germline): MDHEN, SYDVKM. V shed 6 bases and J shed 0 bases, with 6 bases lying between them. CDR3 size: 14 residues. This TCR was recovered from a human donor in good health. Sequencing used T cells isolated from PBMCs. The gene calls are TRBV28 and TRBJ2-6; no firm D call. The CDR3 reads CASSVSSGANVLTF. The CDR3 DNA reads as TGTGCCAGCAGCGTTAGCTCTGGGGCCAACGTCCTGACTTTC.